This entry is about one T cell receptor (beta chain). These data belong to a study of T cells in localized non-small cell lung cancer. The CDR3 extends over 16 amino acids. Trimming removed 0 bases at V and 5 bases at J, with 17 bases between. Looked up from germline, CDR1 is SGDLS and CDR2 is YYNGEE. TCRdb's copy holds only in-frame clones and misses some; the assay was immunoSEQ multiplex PCR. The sample carries over 15,000 clones, approximately 82% recorded once. The rearrangement joins TRBV9 to TRBJ2-5; D could derive from TRBD1 or TRBD2 (7 bases each). The receptor comes from an older female donor with stage I lung adenocarcinoma. This material consisted of peripheral blood, taken before any cancer treatment. CDR3 DNA: TGTGCCAGCAGCGTAGCTCCGTCAGGGGGGGAGGAGACCCAGTACTTC. Its protein is CASSVAPSGGEETQYF.